This entry lists 27 T cell receptor beta chains sequenced from one sample in a study of T cell responses to AZD1222 COVID-19 vaccine (dated by TCRdb to the early 2020s). Read against the paper, the sample's time point label means: baseline before first vaccination. The receptor library was made with the immunoSEQ multiplex PCR assay. Imported from immuneACCESS, the table was reduced by TCRdb to in-frame sequences with V and J called. These copies leave out some clones; in studies compared against another copy, an unresolved V gene accounts for under half, and the cause of the remainder is not known. The table for this sample lists 100,000 or so clones; approximately 88% of them were counted only once. The ten largest clones capture 2% to 3% of the sample. Sequenced here: peripheral blood, sampled on day 0 of AZD1222 vaccination. All receptors derive from an adult in good health.

The J gene is TRBJ1-1, the V gene TRBV24-1; the D gene is possibly TRBD1 (6 bases). This CDR3 contains 15 residues. Trimming cost V 7 bases and J 3 bases, with 17 bases left between them. The germline V gene encodes CDR1 KGHDR and CDR2 SFDVKD. The chain's CDR3 is CATRTTLDRDTEAFF. The CDR3, as DNA: TGTGCCACCAGGACAACCCTGGACAGAGACACTGAAGCTTTCTTT.

V gene TRBV2 combines with J gene TRBJ2-1, with TRBD2 matching 12 bases. Germline assignment: CDR1 SNHLY and CDR2 FYNNEI. The CDR3 extends over 19 amino acids. The J segment lost 2 bases and the V segment lost 3 bases, leaving 11 bases of the junction unmatched. The CDR3 nucleotides are TGTGCCAGCAGTGATTGGGCTAGCGGGAGGGCCGGGGCCTACAATGAGCAGTTCTTC. It yields the protein CASSDWASGRAGAYNEQFF. Using reference TRBV2 and TRBJ2-1 for the parts outside the CDR3, the full variable domain is EPEVTQTPSHQVTQMGQEVILRCVPISNHLYFYWYRQILGQKVEFLVSFYNNEISEKSEIFDDQFSVERPDGSNFTLKIRSTKLEDSAMYFCASSDWASGRAGAYNEQFFGPGTRLTVL.

The chain uses TRBV6-6 and TRBJ2-1; no firm D call. In germline, CDR1 is MNHNY, CDR2 SVGAGI (reference sequence). The CDR3 runs to 15 residues. The ends were cut back, 7 bases at V and 1 base at J, with 14 bases in the middle. In DNA form, the CDR3 reads TGTGCCAGCACCCCTGGCTTGGGGTCCTACAATGAGCAGTTCTTC. This gives the protein CASTPGLGSYNEQFF.

The chain employs TRBV10-3 and TRBJ2-2, with TRBD2 matching 11 bases. Trimming took 10 bases from V and 1 from J; bases not matched to a gene: 8. This CDR3 is 16 amino acids long. Per germline, CDR1 ENHRY and CDR2 SYGVKD. This CDR3 reads CASASGRKLNTGELFF. For the CDR3, the DNA is TGTGCCAGCGCTAGCGGGAGGAAGTTGAACACCGGGGAGCTGTTTTTT.

The chain carries TRBV6-5 and TRBJ1-6, with 9 bases fitting TRBD1. The CDR3 sequence is 15 residues long. Germline trimming cut 5 bases from V and 5 bases from J; bases unmatched to any gene: 4. Germline assignment: CDR1 MNHEY and CDR2 SVGAGI. The CDR3 DNA is TGTGCCAGCAGTCACCGGACAGGGGATAATTCACCCCTCCACTTT. Protein: CASSHRTGDNSPLHF.

The chain joins TRBV11-3 to TRBJ2-2; tentative D call: TRBD2 (6 bases). Trimming removed 5 bases from V and 6 bases from J, with 13 bases in between. CDR3 length: 14 residues. From germline, CDR1 is SGHNT and CDR2 YENEEA. CDR3 region: CASSPAGSSGELFF. The DNA of the CDR3 is TGTGCCAGCAGCCCTGCGGGGTCTTCCGGGGAGCTGTTTTTT.

This sequence joins TRBV28 and TRBJ1-6, with D possibly matching TRBD1 (5 bases). Per germline, CDR1 MDHEN and CDR2 SYDVKM. The CDR3 consists of 15 residues. Deletions cut 6 bases from V and 4 bases from J, with 13 bases between. CDR3 sequence: CASSSLGTYNSPLHF. CDR3 nucleotide sequence: TGTGCCAGCAGCTCCCTTGGGACTTATAATTCACCCCTCCACTTT.

The J gene is TRBJ2-5, the V gene TRBV28; D uncertain. V lost 8 bases, J lost 4 bases, and 20 bases lay in between. CDR1 MDHEN and CDR2 SYDVKM come from the germline V gene. The CDR3 sequence is 15 residues long. The CDR3 reads CASSTGSNMGETQYF. As DNA, the CDR3 is TGTGCCAGCTCTACCGGGTCAAACATGGGAGAGACCCAGTACTTC.

The J gene is TRBJ1-2, the V gene TRBV6-5; D is possibly TRBD1 (5 bases). CDR1 is MNHEY, CDR2 SVGAGI, per germline. V was shortened by 3 bases and J by 7 bases, with 15 bases between the two germline ends. The CDR3 has 14 amino acids. This CDR3 reads CASSYTGADSGYTF. The CDR3 region has the DNA TGTGCCAGCAGTTATACTGGAGCCGACAGTGGCTACACCTTC.

V usage is TRBV6-2 or TRBV6-3 and J usage is TRBJ2-5; 14 nucleotides line up with TRBD2. The CDR3 loop spans 16 amino acids. Germline V gene lookup returns CDR1 MNHEY and CDR2 SVGEGT. The ends lost 5 bases at V and 5 bases at J; junction bases unmatched: 7. In DNA, the CDR3 is TGTGCCAGCAGTGCCGGGACTAGCGGGAGCTGGGAGACCCAGTACTTC. Residues: CASSAGTSGSWETQYF.

The chain joins TRBV5-8 to TRBJ1-6; weak D call: TRBD1 (5 bases). V was cut by 4 bases and J by 9 bases, with 14 bases left in between. The V gene's germline CDR1 is SGHTS and CDR2 YDEGEE. This CDR3 region has 14 residues. The CDR3 protein is CASSAGQAVSPLHF. For the CDR3, the DNA is TGTGCCAGCAGCGCCGGACAAGCGGTTTCACCCCTCCACTTT.

Concerning this clone: One end of the junction is discordant with germline, which a read error may explain. The V call is TRBV28, the J call TRBJ1-2; the D is unclear. Looked up from germline, CDR1 is MDHEN and CDR2 is SYDVKM. This CDR3 has 12 amino acids. This CDR3 reads CASSFGNSGYTF. DNA of the CDR3: TGTGCCAGCAGTTTCGGGAACTCTGGCTACACCTTC.

The V and J genes are TRBV11-2 and TRBJ2-3; 11 positions agree with TRBD2. The CDR3 runs to 18 residues. The V gene's germline CDR1 is SGHAT and CDR2 FQNNGV. V was pared by 4 bases and J by 3 bases, with 12 bases of the junction left unmatched. This CDR3 reads CASSWDIAGGSMTDTQYF. In DNA form, the CDR3 reads TGTGCCAGCAGCTGGGACATAGCGGGGGGGTCGATGACAGATACGCAGTATTTT.

The V and J genes are TRBV10-3 and TRBJ1-1; D is unclear. Germline V gives CDR1 ENHRY, CDR2 SYGVKD. V was clipped by 0 bases and J by 1 base, with 6 bases between them. The CDR3 spans 14 residues. The CDR3 sequence: CAISESAGNTEAFF. As DNA, the CDR3 is TGTGCCATCAGTGAGTCCGCCGGGAACACTGAAGCTTTCTTT.

V usage is TRBV29-1 and J usage is TRBJ2-2, with 9 positions matching TRBD2. The ends lost 7 bases at V and 6 bases at J; junction bases unmatched: 9. Germline CDR1 reads SQVTM; CDR2 reads ANQGSEA. This CDR3 is 14 amino acids long. CDR3 amino acids: CSAKTSGDAGELFF. CDR3 nucleotide sequence: TGCAGCGCCAAGACTAGCGGAGACGCCGGGGAGCTGTTTTTT.

The chain links TRBV2 to TRBJ1-3; D unresolved. Germline V gene data show CDR1 as SNHLY and CDR2 as FYNNEI. This CDR3 is 13 amino acids long. Deletions cut 0 bases from V and 4 bases from J, with 4 bases between. The CDR3 is CASSEAHGNTIYF. Written as DNA, the CDR3 is TGTGCCAGCAGTGAAGCGCACGGAAACACCATATATTTT.

The CDR3 region is CASSPQGARTDTQYF. The CDR3 bases are TGTGCCAGCAGCCCGCAGGGGGCCCGCACAGATACGCAGTATTTT. The V call is TRBV5-4, the J call TRBJ2-3; 8 positions agree with TRBD1. The CDR3 sequence is 15 residues long. The trim removed 4 bases at V and 1 base at J, leaving 5 bases unmatched. Germline CDR1 SGHNT, CDR2 YYREEE (reference sequence).

The rearrangement links TRBV18 to TRBJ1-1; perhaps TRBD1 as D (6 bases). With 4 bases removed from V and 1 base from J, the gap between germline ends came to 10 bases. This CDR3 has 14 amino acids. The V gene's germline CDR1 is KGHSH and CDR2 LQKENI. CDR3 nucleotide sequence: TGTGCCAGCTCACAGGGGGGAAAGAACACTGAAGCTTTCTTT. Protein sequence: CASSQGGKNTEAFF.

This clone has just one count. The V call is TRBV2, the J call TRBJ1-5, with D possibly TRBD1 on 6 matching bases. Between the trimmed V and J ends, which lost 5 bases and 1 base, there was a span of 9 bases. The CDR3 covers 14 residues. The germline CDR1 and CDR2 sequences are SNHLY and FYNNEI. CDR3 sequence reads: CASSYRVSNQPQHF. DNA of the CDR3: TGTGCCAGCAGTTACAGGGTCAGCAATCAGCCCCAGCATTTT.

The rearrangement links TRBV5-8 to TRBJ2-1; possible D gene TRBD1, 5 bases. The CDR3 loop spans 18 amino acids. Germline V gene data show CDR1 as SGHTS and CDR2 as YDEGEE. V was pared by 4 bases and J by 2 bases, with 22 bases between. CDR3 bases: TGTGCCAGCAGCCCGCCACGCAGGGTAACCGGCGCCTACAATGAGCAGTTCTTC. It is translated as CASSPPRRVTGAYNEQFF.

The chain carries TRBV4-1 and TRBJ2-1; 7 bases align to TRBD2. The V and J ends lost 1 base and 5 bases, in that order; junction bases with no gene match: 5. Germline V lookup: CDR1 MGHRA, CDR2 YSYEKL. This CDR3 is 15 amino acids long. This chain's CDR3 is CASSQAAGPHNEQFF. CDR3 coding DNA: TGCGCCAGCAGCCAAGCAGCGGGACCCCACAATGAGCAGTTCTTC.

The chain couples TRBV7-2 to TRBJ1-2; D is undetermined. This CDR3 spans 13 amino acids. Looked up from germline, CDR1 is SGHTA and CDR2 is FQGNSA. V lost 1 base and J lost 4, with 7 bases in between. CDR3 sequence reads: CASSLGESYGYTF. The CDR3 DNA is TGTGCCAGCAGCTTAGGAGAGAGCTATGGCTACACCTTC.

This clone was counted a single time. The genes are TRBV6-2 or TRBV6-3 and TRBJ1-1; unclear D gene. Germline V gene sequence: CDR1 MNHEY, CDR2 SVGEGT. The CDR3 is 15 amino acids. The V end was cut by 5 bases, the J end by 6 bases, with 19 bases between. As DNA, the CDR3 is TGTGCCAGCAGTATAACCCGGACCGCGCGCGCTGAAGCTTTCTTT. It yields the protein CASSITRTARAEAFF.

The genes are TRBV5-5 and TRBJ1-2; the match to TRBD1 covers 9 bases. Germline CDR1 SGHKS, CDR2 YYEKEE (reference sequence). The length of the CDR3 is 15 residues. V shed 4 bases and J 8 bases; nucleotides not matched to a gene: 12. The CDR3 sequence is CASSDSGQGIIGYTF. The CDR3 DNA follows: TGTGCCAGCAGCGACTCCGGACAGGGGATCATAGGCTACACCTTC.

This chain links TRBV5-5 with TRBJ2-7; D is perhaps TRBD1 (6 bases). The CDR3 sequence is 14 residues long. V was cut by 4 bases and J by 5 bases, with 16 bases left in between. From germline, CDR1 is SGHKS and CDR2 YYEKEE (reference sequence). CDR3 sequence: CASSRGHSGNEQYF. As DNA, the CDR3 is TGTGCCAGCAGCCGGGGACACTCGGGGAACGAGCAGTACTTC.

The J gene is TRBJ1-4, the V gene TRBV6-5; possible D gene TRBD1, 6 bases. The CDR3 covers 16 residues. V was trimmed by 2 bases and J by 4 bases, leaving 14 bases between them. Germline CDR1 is MNHEY and CDR2 is SVGAGI. The CDR3 reads CASSYPQQGYNEKLFF. The CDR3 bases are TGTGCCAGCAGTTACCCTCAACAGGGCTATAATGAAAAACTGTTTTTT.

The rearrangement uses TRBV7-9 and TRBJ1-2; D unclear. Germline V gives CDR1 SEHNR, CDR2 FQNEAQ (reference sequence). The CDR3 sequence is 12 residues long. With 6 bases removed from V and 1 base from J, the gap between germline ends came to 6 bases. CDR3 nucleotide sequence: TGTGCCAGCAGTTCAAATAACTATGGCTACACCTTC. Its translation: CASSSNNYGYTF.